Each of the 5 T cell receptor beta chains below was sequenced from the same sample in a study of vaccination effects on CD4 cells after COVID-19. Assay used: immunoSEQ multiplex PCR; TCRdb lists only in-frame clones, some missing. The sample contains about 24,000 clones, 60% to 75% of which appear only once. No antigen has been assigned to these receptors. Within the ViraFEST assay, antigen-specific CD4+ T cells underwent expansion with viral peptide pools prior to sequencing. Upon completion of 10 days in culture, CD4+ T cells were isolated. Negative nucleocapsid antibody tests before and after vaccination confirmed no previous SARS-CoV-2 infection. This sample comprised CD4+ T cells from PBMCs cultured with HCoV-OC43 spike peptides, obtained before COVID-19 vaccination. Subset in this sample: HCoV-OC43 spike overlapping peptide pool stimulation. All receptors derive from a human donor who received a COVID-19 vaccine.

The genes are TRBV11-2 and TRBJ1-2; 11 positions match TRBD1. J gave up 6 bases and V 2 bases, and 11 bases lay outside the gene matches. The CDR3 length is 17 residues. CDR1 is SGHAT, CDR2 FQNNGV, per germline. The CDR3 reads CASSLNMGGQGGHGYTF. In nucleotides, the CDR3 is TGTGCCAGCAGCTTAAATATGGGGGGACAGGGGGGACATGGCTACACCTTC. Combining the CDR3 with reference TRBV11-2 and TRBJ1-2 gives the whole variable domain EAGVAQSPRYKIIEKRQSVAFWCNPISGHATLYWYQQILGQGPKLLIQFQNNGVVDDSQLPKDRFSAERLKGVDSTLKIQPAKLEDSAVYLCASSLNMGGQGGHGYTFGSGTRLTVV.

In its sample, this clone was seen once. This chain links TRBV3-1 (or the pseudogene TRBV3-2) with TRBJ1-2; D uncertain. The V gene lost 1 base and the J gene lost 1 base, with 10 bases spanning the gap. Germline CDR1 LGHDT, CDR2 YNNKEL (reference sequence). This CDR3 has 15 residues. This chain's CDR3 is CASSQGWRSNYGYTF. The CDR3 nucleotides read TGTGCCAGCAGCCAAGGCTGGCGTAGTAACTATGGCTACACCTTC.

This clone was seen more than once but under ten times. This chain connects TRBV24-1 to TRBJ1-5; the D gene is possibly TRBD1 (5 bases). Germline V gives CDR1 KGHDR, CDR2 SFDVKD. V lost 5 bases, J lost 4 bases, and 8 bases lay in between. The CDR3 has 13 amino acids. The CDR3 loop reads CATSAWGNQPQHF. CDR3 bases: TGTGCCACCAGTGCTTGGGGGAATCAGCCCCAGCATTTT.

The chain joins TRBV5-1 to TRBJ1-4; no firm D call. Germline V gene sequence: CDR1 SGHRS, CDR2 YFSETQ. The length of the CDR3 is 12 residues. V was shortened by 0 bases and J by 10 bases, with 7 bases between the two germline ends. The chain's CDR3 is CASSLDPGKLFF. For the CDR3, the DNA is TGCGCCAGCAGCTTGGATCCGGGAAAACTGTTTTTT. Together with reference TRBV5-1 and TRBJ1-4, the CDR3 gives the full variable domain: KAGVTQTPRYLIKTRGQQVTLSCSPISGHRSVSWYQQTPGQGLQFLFEYFSETQRNKGNFPGRFSGRQFSNSRSEMNVSTLELGDSALYLCASSLDPGKLFFGSGTQLSVL.

J is TRBJ2-7 and V is TRBV7-9; TRBD2 aligns across 11 bases. There are 13 residues in the CDR3. With V trimmed by 7 bases and J by 10 bases, 9 bases remained unmatched. Germline assignment: CDR1 SEHNR and CDR2 FQNEAQ (reference sequence). CDR3 DNA sequence: TGTGCCAGCACCTATGGGACTAGCGGTTATCAGTACTTC. Amino acid sequence: CASTYGTSGYQYF.